The clone carrying this T cell receptor (beta chain) was recorded only once. Its antigen is as yet unknown. This specimen includes other DNA sequences encoding the same CDR3. This entry is derived from a study of cytomegalovirus exposure and HLA in healthy donors. Findings and caveats of the study: In a later analysis, an Asian-associated ancestry cluster reportedly showed fewer N-insertions than the roughly 700-donor mean. In an earlier analysis, in several hundred donors, most V segments appeared productive either ~90% or ~30% of the time. Judged likely to be a sequencing artifact was a cluster of highly shared sequence variants.

The V segment lost 3 bases and the J segment 5 bases; nucleotides outside the gene matches: 8. Looked up from germline, CDR1 is SGHRS and CDR2 is YFSETQ. The CDR3 sequence is 15 residues long. This PCR relied on a set of 60 Vbeta primers and 13 Jbeta primers. TCRdb's table, derived via immunoSEQ multiplex PCR, lists solely in-frame clones and lacks some. The sample includes fewer than 120,000 clones, more than 60% of them seen just once. These donors counted as nominally healthy when sampled, but unrecorded immune exposures were likely. Sequencing was done on a sample of PBMCs. V is TRBV5-1 and J is TRBJ2-5; 9 positions match TRBD2. The sequence was collected from a young man in good health and CMV-seropositive. CDR3 nucleotide sequence: TGCGCCAGCAGCTCCGGTACCAGCGGGGGGGAGACCCAGTACTTC. Translation: CASSSGTSGGETQYF. Full variable domain (missing parts from reference TRBV5-1 and TRBJ2-5): KAGVTQTPRYLIKTRGQQVTLSCSPISGHRSVSWYQQTPGQGLQFLFEYFSETQRNKGNFPGRFSGRQFSNSRSEMNVSTLELGDSALYLCASSSGTSGGETQYFGPGTRLLVL.